This T cell receptor beta chain was documented in a study of blood T cell repertoires in COVID-19. Whole-study context: Sites in the United States, Italy and Spain provided acute and convalescent COVID-19 samples. Sources were T cells, B-cell-depleted T cells, or PBMCs; the material itself was cDNA or gDNA.

Only a few counts were recorded for this clone. Among Cohort 3 donors, those recovered had two negative PCRs, clearance, or symptom resolution. Methods used by the authors: Reference gene primer amplification gave nucleated cell count estimates. The protocol was immunoSEQ multiplex PCR, while the TCRdb copy is restricted to in-frame clones and leaves out a portion. V and J calls and clone size come straight from that table; D and trimming were deduced from the DNA. The sample consists of under 200,000 clones, about 90% of them appearing once. Germline-derived CDR1 and CDR2 are LGHNA and YSLEER. CDR3 length equals 14 residues. The V and J ends lost 0 bases and 6 bases respectively, with 8 bases between them.

This receptor was identified in a woman in her 50s who had recovered from COVID-19. V is TRBV4-3 and J is TRBJ1-4, with D unclear. Sequencing used PBMCs or T cells enriched from blood (not recorded which). CDR3 amino acids: CASSQDQAHEKLFF. As DNA, the CDR3 is TGCGCCAGCAGCCAAGATCAGGCCCATGAAAAACTGTTTTTT.